Listed below are T cell receptor beta chains from one sample, sequenced in a study of T cell repertoires in cytomegalovirus infection. TCRdb reprocessed the reads via MiXCR and lists one record per CDR3 protein. Of 480,000 or so distinct CDR3 sequences in the sample, 11% were seen once. Input material: PBMCs. Receptors originate from a human donor in good health (CMV status not recorded). Some clones in this sample may be carry-over from other donors' samples. CDR3s include the opening cysteine and the closing phenylalanine or tryptophan. A D gene is named only where the DNA matches it firmly. Not every row has a clone size; where given, it reads once, few, many or a size class.

v_gene: TRBV19; abundance: NA; j_gene: TRBJ1-3; d_gene: NA; CDR3nt: TGTGCCAGTCGTCCGCCAGGTGGGGGGTCTGGAAACACCATATATTTT; CDR3aa: CASRPPGGGSGNTIYF
v_gene: TRBV5-6; abundance: NA; j_gene: TRBJ1-1; d_gene: NA; CDR3nt: TGTGCCAGCAGCTTGGTTGTGGGGCCAAGCGTGAACACTGAAGCTTTCTTT; CDR3aa: CASSLVVGPSVNTEAFF
v_gene: TRBV29-1; abundance: many; j_gene: TRBJ2-7; d_gene: NA; CDR3nt: TGCAGCGTTGTAGGGGGTAGCTCCTACGAGCAGTACTTC; CDR3aa: CSVVGGSSYEQYF
v_gene: TRBV28; abundance: many; j_gene: TRBJ2-1; d_gene: TRBD2; CDR3nt: TGTGCCAGCAGTCAGGGAGGGGAGAATGAGCAGTTCTTC; CDR3aa: CASSQGGENEQFF
v_gene: TRBV24-1; abundance: many; j_gene: TRBJ2-3; d_gene: TRBD2; CDR3nt: TGTGCCACCAGTGAACCCGGGAGGGATACGCAGTATTTT; CDR3aa: CATSEPGRDTQYF
v_gene: TRBV7-9; abundance: NA; j_gene: TRBJ1-3; d_gene: TRBD1; CDR3nt: TGTGCCAGCAGCCCGGCCAGGGGGCTTTCTGGAAACACCATATATTTT; CDR3aa: CASSPARGLSGNTIYF
v_gene: TRBV7-8; abundance: many; j_gene: TRBJ2-6; d_gene: TRBD1; CDR3nt: TGTGCCAGCAGCCCCGCCGGACAGGGGGCGTATGGGGCCAACGTCCTGACTTTC; CDR3aa: CASSPAGQGAYGANVLTF
v_gene: TRBV29-1; abundance: NA; j_gene: TRBJ2-5; d_gene: TRBD1; CDR3nt: TGCAGCGTCGAAGGACAGGGGTCGGAGACCCAGTACTTC; CDR3aa: CSVEGQGSETQYF
v_gene: TRBV7-2; abundance: many; j_gene: TRBJ2-3; d_gene: NA; CDR3nt: TGTGCCAGCAACATACAGAGCACAGATACGCAGTATTTT; CDR3aa: CASNIQSTDTQYF
v_gene: TRBV6-1; abundance: many; j_gene: TRBJ1-1; d_gene: NA; CDR3nt: TGTGCCAGCAGTGAATATCGTGGAGGTACAGGGAGGGGTGAAGCTTTCTTT; CDR3aa: CASSEYRGGTGRGEAFF
v_gene: TRBV20-1; abundance: many; j_gene: TRBJ2-1; d_gene: TRBD2; CDR3nt: TGCAGTGCTAGAATGCCGGCCGGGACTAGCGATGTGAGGGTTGAGCAGTTCTTC; CDR3aa: CSARMPAGTSDVRVEQFF
v_gene: TRBV11-2; abundance: many; j_gene: TRBJ2-7; d_gene: NA; CDR3nt: TGTGCCAGCAGCGTAGCGAGACGGAGCCCCTATGGGGAGCAGTACTTC; CDR3aa: CASSVARRSPYGEQYF
v_gene: TRBV5-1; abundance: few; j_gene: TRBJ1-1; d_gene: TRBD1; CDR3nt: TGCGCCAGCAGCTCCCTTCCAGGGGGAAACACTGAAGCTTTCTTT; CDR3aa: CASSSLPGGNTEAFF
v_gene: TRBV15; abundance: many; j_gene: TRBJ1-1; d_gene: TRBD1; CDR3nt: TGTGCCACCAGCGGTAGACAGGGGGCGATTGGAAAAGCTTTCTTT; CDR3aa: CATSGRQGAIGKAFF
v_gene: TRBV19; abundance: many; j_gene: TRBJ2-2; d_gene: NA; CDR3nt: TGTGCCAGTCACCGCGCCGGGGAGCTGTTTTTT; CDR3aa: CASHRAGELFF
v_gene: TRBV29-1; abundance: NA; j_gene: TRBJ2-7; d_gene: TRBD1; CDR3nt: TGCAGCGTTGAAGATCCGGGCCAGGGGGTAACCGAGCAGTACTTC; CDR3aa: CSVEDPGQGVTEQYF
v_gene: TRBV2; abundance: NA; j_gene: TRBJ1-2; d_gene: NA; CDR3nt: TGTGCCAGCACTCCCAGGGGAGCCCATGGCTACACCTTC; CDR3aa: CASTPRGAHGYTF
v_gene: TRBV11-2; abundance: NA; j_gene: TRBJ1-1; d_gene: NA; CDR3nt: TGTGCCAGCAGCCCCTCTCGCGGGAGGGAATCTGAAGCTTTCTTT; CDR3aa: CASSPSRGRESEAFF
v_gene: TRBV27; abundance: once; j_gene: TRBJ1-5; d_gene: TRBD1; CDR3nt: TGTGCCAGCAGACTGACAGGGAACAATCAGCCCCAGCATTTT; CDR3aa: CASRLTGNNQPQHF
v_gene: TRBV7-2; abundance: many; j_gene: TRBJ2-7; d_gene: NA; CDR3nt: TGTGCCAGCAGCCTCCCGGGACGCTCCTACGAGCAGTACTTC; CDR3aa: CASSLPGRSYEQYF
v_gene: TRBV27; abundance: NA; j_gene: TRBJ2-4; d_gene: NA; CDR3nt: TGTGCCAGCAGTTTCGGCCCCAGTGGAGGAGACTTC; CDR3aa: CASSFGPSGGDF
v_gene: TRBV7-6; abundance: many; j_gene: TRBJ2-7; d_gene: NA; CDR3nt: TGTGCCAGCAGCCCACGGGGGACAGTCTCCTACGAGCAGTACTTC; CDR3aa: CASSPRGTVSYEQYF
v_gene: TRBV5-1; abundance: NA; j_gene: TRBJ1-2; d_gene: TRBD1; CDR3nt: TGCGCCAGTCGACTTAGACAGGGAAACTATGGCTACACCTTC; CDR3aa: CASRLRQGNYGYTF
v_gene: TRBV7-7; abundance: many; j_gene: TRBJ2-3; d_gene: TRBD1; CDR3nt: TGTGCCAGCAGCTTCGAGGGACAGGGAGGAGAGGATACGCAGTATTTT; CDR3aa: CASSFEGQGGEDTQYF
v_gene: TRBV12-5; abundance: many; j_gene: TRBJ2-1; d_gene: TRBD2; CDR3nt: TGTGCTAGTGGTTTGGTTCTAGCGGGAGAAAGAGATGAGCAGTTCTTC; CDR3aa: CASGLVLAGERDEQFF
v_gene: TRBV6-1; abundance: many; j_gene: TRBJ1-5; d_gene: NA; CDR3nt: TGTGCCAGCAAAGGACAATATAGCAAGAGCAATCAGCCCCAGCATTTT; CDR3aa: CASKGQYSKSNQPQHF
v_gene: TRBV2; abundance: many; j_gene: TRBJ2-2; d_gene: NA; CDR3nt: TGTGCCAGCGTAACAGAAAGGGCCGGGGAGCTGTTTTTT; CDR3aa: CASVTERAGELFF